The rows below give T cell receptor beta chains drawn from one sample of a study of shared clonotypes between healthy human individuals. Some clones are missing from TCRdb's copy, which holds only in-frame ones; the method was immunoSEQ multiplex PCR. Of a few million clones detected, around nine tenths appear once; the ten largest clones hold around 0.14%. Sequencing was performed on naive CD4+ T cells sorted from blood. These receptors were obtained from a man aged 18 to 35 in good health. Both conserved end residues are part of each CDR3. D genes are given only for firm matches. Only part of the rows carry a size: once, few, many, or a class if the clone is expanded.

D gene: NA; V gene: TRBV30; J gene: TRBJ1-1; clone size: few; CDR3 protein: CAWSHQTEAFF; CDR3 DNA: TGTGCCTGGAGCCACCAAACTGAAGCTTTCTTT
D gene: NA; V gene: TRBV27; J gene: TRBJ1-1; clone size: few; CDR3 protein: CASSLLEGSTEAFF; CDR3 DNA: TGTGCCAGCAGTTTATTGGAGGGAAGCACTGAAGCTTTCTTT
D gene: TRBD1; V gene: TRBV4-2; J gene: TRBJ1-3; clone size: NA; CDR3 protein: CASSPRSGRQGRGNTIYF; CDR3 DNA: TGTGCCAGCAGCCCAAGAAGCGGCCGACAGGGTAGGGGAAACACCATATATTTT
D gene: NA; V gene: TRBV28; J gene: TRBJ1-3; clone size: NA; CDR3 protein: CASSSAPRSGDTIYF; CDR3 DNA: TGTGCCAGCAGTTCCGCCCCGCGCTCTGGGGACACCATATATTTT
D gene: NA; V gene: TRBV30; J gene: TRBJ1-1; clone size: NA; CDR3 protein: CARDTLRGTVTANTEAFF; CDR3 DNA: TGTGCTCGCGATACCCTTCGGGGCACCGTCACCGCGAACACTGAAGCTTTCTTT
D gene: NA; V gene: TRBV4-3; J gene: TRBJ2-1; clone size: NA; CDR3 protein: CASSQEGLNNEQFF; CDR3 DNA: TGCGCCAGCAGCCAAGAAGGTTTGAACAATGAGCAGTTCTTC
D gene: TRBD2; V gene: TRBV30; J gene: TRBJ2-3; clone size: NA; CDR3 protein: CAWTSGKPSTDTQYF; CDR3 DNA: TGTGCCTGGACTAGCGGGAAACCTAGCACAGATACGCAGTATTTT
D gene: TRBD2; V gene: TRBV9; J gene: TRBJ2-5; clone size: NA; CDR3 protein: CASSGRGRPTETQYF; CDR3 DNA: TGTGCCAGCAGCGGACGCGGGAGGCCGACAGAGACCCAGTACTTC
D gene: NA; V gene: TRBV19; J gene: TRBJ1-2; clone size: NA; CDR3 protein: CASSIGHLGGYGYTF; CDR3 DNA: TGTGCCAGTAGTATTGGTCACCTGGGGGGCTATGGCTACACCTTC
D gene: NA; V gene: TRBV7-3; J gene: TRBJ2-1; clone size: NA; CDR3 protein: CASSLERTKEGNEQFF; CDR3 DNA: TGTGCCAGCAGCTTAGAGCGGACAAAGGAGGGCAATGAGCAGTTCTTC
D gene: NA; V gene: TRBV18; J gene: TRBJ2-1; clone size: NA; CDR3 protein: CASSPPGLVGEQFF; CDR3 DNA: TGTGCCAGCTCACCACCGGGCCTAGTTGGTGAGCAGTTCTTC
D gene: NA; V gene: TRBV4-1; J gene: TRBJ2-1; clone size: NA; CDR3 protein: CASSSPSHEQFF; CDR3 DNA: TGCGCCAGCAGCTCGCCATCCCATGAGCAGTTCTTC
D gene: NA; V gene: TRBV11-2; J gene: TRBJ2-2; clone size: NA; CDR3 protein: CASSWGGATGELFF; CDR3 DNA: TGTGCCAGCAGCTGGGGTGGGGCCACCGGGGAGCTGTTTTTT
D gene: TRBD1; V gene: TRBV2; J gene: TRBJ2-7; clone size: once; CDR3 protein: CASSSDRTGPTYEQYF; CDR3 DNA: TGTGCCAGCAGCTCCGACAGGACAGGGCCAACCTACGAGCAGTACTTC
D gene: TRBD1; V gene: TRBV7-2; J gene: TRBJ2-7; clone size: NA; CDR3 protein: CASSLAHVAGGRIGMSPEQYF; CDR3 DNA: TGTGCCAGCAGCTTAGCGCACGTGGCAGGGGGCAGGATCGGGATGAGTCCCGAGCAGTACTTC
D gene: TRBD2; V gene: TRBV19; J gene: TRBJ2-5; clone size: NA; CDR3 protein: CASSDPRGGRTQETQYF; CDR3 DNA: TGTGCCAGTAGTGACCCCCGGGGCGGGAGGACTCAAGAGACCCAGTACTTC
D gene: NA; V gene: TRBV7-9; J gene: TRBJ1-4; clone size: NA; CDR3 protein: CASSLMNAGTEKLFF; CDR3 DNA: TGTGCCAGCAGCTTAATGAATGCTGGGACTGAAAAACTGTTTTTT
D gene: NA; V gene: TRBV4-3; J gene: TRBJ1-5; clone size: few; CDR3 protein: CASSQDRGGPQHF; CDR3 DNA: TGCGCCAGCAGCCAAGATCGCGGTGGGCCCCAGCATTTT
D gene: NA; V gene: TRBV9; J gene: TRBJ2-7; clone size: NA; CDR3 protein: CASSNRDGPYEQYF; CDR3 DNA: TGTGCCAGCAGCAACCGGGACGGACCCTACGAGCAGTACTTC
D gene: TRBD1; V gene: TRBV25-1; J gene: TRBJ1-1; clone size: NA; CDR3 protein: CASREAGGTEAFF; CDR3 DNA: TGTGCCAGCCGGGAGGCAGGGGGCACTGAAGCTTTCTTT
D gene: NA; V gene: TRBV11-2; J gene: TRBJ1-5; clone size: NA; CDR3 protein: CASSSSYPNQPQHF; CDR3 DNA: TGTGCCAGCAGCTCCTCATATCCCAATCAGCCCCAGCATTTT
D gene: TRBD1; V gene: TRBV4-3; J gene: TRBJ1-6; clone size: NA; CDR3 protein: CASSQEGTGVGSPLHF; CDR3 DNA: TGCGCCAGCAGCCAAGAGGGGACAGGGGTAGGTTCACCCCTCCACTTT
D gene: TRBD2; V gene: TRBV25-1; J gene: TRBJ2-7; clone size: NA; CDR3 protein: CASSNPGGMREQYF; CDR3 DNA: TGTGCCAGCAGTAACCCGGGGGGGATGAGGGAGCAGTACTTC
D gene: TRBD1; V gene: TRBV4-1; J gene: TRBJ2-7; clone size: NA; CDR3 protein: CASSRNLDRSSQQYF; CDR3 DNA: TGCGCCAGCAGCCGAAACTTGGACAGGAGCAGCCAGCAGTACTTC
D gene: NA; V gene: TRBV6-1; J gene: TRBJ2-1; clone size: once; CDR3 protein: CASSLTGLRGNEQFF; CDR3 DNA: TGTGCCAGCAGTTTAACGGGGTTGCGCGGCAATGAGCAGTTCTTC
D gene: NA; V gene: TRBV11-3; J gene: TRBJ2-5; clone size: NA; CDR3 protein: CASSLGARETQYF; CDR3 DNA: TGTGCCAGCAGCTTAGGGGCCCGGGAGACCCAGTACTTC
D gene: NA; V gene: TRBV4-1; J gene: TRBJ2-5; clone size: NA; CDR3 protein: CASSQDSGAQETQYF; CDR3 DNA: TGCGCCAGCAGCCAAGATTCCGGCGCTCAAGAGACCCAGTACTTC
D gene: TRBD2; V gene: TRBV19; J gene: TRBJ2-3; clone size: NA; CDR3 protein: CATTQRGHTDTQYF; CDR3 DNA: TGTGCCACCACGCAGCGGGGTCACACAGATACGCAGTATTTT
D gene: NA; V gene: TRBV9; J gene: TRBJ1-3; clone size: NA; CDR3 protein: CASSDSGNSGNTIYF; CDR3 DNA: TGTGCCAGCAGCGACTCAGGGAACTCTGGAAACACCATATATTTT
D gene: NA; V gene: TRBV10-3; J gene: TRBJ2-2; clone size: once; CDR3 protein: CAISGTATGELFF; CDR3 DNA: TGTGCCATCAGCGGGACGGCCACCGGGGAGCTGTTTTTT
D gene: TRBD2; V gene: TRBV6-4; J gene: TRBJ2-3; clone size: NA; CDR3 protein: CASSVERGVTSTDTQYF; CDR3 DNA: TGTGCCAGCAGTGTTGAGCGGGGGGTGACCAGCACAGATACGCAGTATTTT
D gene: TRBD1; V gene: TRBV7-3; J gene: TRBJ1-2; clone size: NA; CDR3 protein: CASSSGQGAYGYTF; CDR3 DNA: TGTGCCAGCAGCTCGGGACAGGGGGCGTATGGCTACACCTTC
D gene: NA; V gene: TRBV18; J gene: TRBJ2-5; clone size: NA; CDR3 protein: CASSPPSSQETQYF; CDR3 DNA: TGTGCCAGCTCACCACCGTCCAGCCAAGAGACCCAGTACTTC
D gene: TRBD1; V gene: TRBV19; J gene: TRBJ1-1; clone size: few; CDR3 protein: CASSTRDREAFF; CDR3 DNA: TGTGCCAGTAGTACCCGGGACAGGGAAGCTTTCTTT
D gene: NA; V gene: TRBV7-9; J gene: TRBJ2-5; clone size: NA; CDR3 protein: CASSQGGRETQYF; CDR3 DNA: TGTGCCAGCAGCCAAGGGGGAAGGGAGACCCAGTACTTC
D gene: NA; V gene: TRBV6-1; J gene: TRBJ2-7; clone size: once; CDR3 protein: CASSESRAYEQYF; CDR3 DNA: TGTGCCAGCAGTGAATCGAGAGCCTACGAGCAGTACTTC
D gene: NA; V gene: TRBV5-1; J gene: TRBJ2-3; clone size: NA; CDR3 protein: CASSQDGHRTDTQYF; CDR3 DNA: TGCGCCAGCAGCCAAGACGGACACCGCACAGATACGCAGTATTTT
D gene: TRBD2; V gene: TRBV5-1; J gene: TRBJ2-3; clone size: NA; CDR3 protein: CASSLASGGTDTQYF; CDR3 DNA: TGCGCCAGCAGCTTGGCCAGCGGGGGAACAGATACGCAGTATTTT
D gene: TRBD1; V gene: TRBV28; J gene: TRBJ2-7; clone size: NA; CDR3 protein: CASSPAFGTESYEQYF; CDR3 DNA: TGTGCCAGCAGTCCAGCTTTTGGGACAGAGTCCTACGAGCAGTACTTC
D gene: NA; V gene: TRBV30; J gene: TRBJ2-3; clone size: NA; CDR3 protein: CAWMGGGVGDTQYF; CDR3 DNA: TGTGCCTGGATGGGCGGTGGGGTAGGAGATACGCAGTATTTT
D gene: NA; V gene: TRBV18; J gene: TRBJ2-7; clone size: NA; CDR3 protein: CASSPGARAIYEQYF; CDR3 DNA: TGTGCCAGCTCACCCGGGGCCAGGGCAATCTACGAGCAGTACTTC
D gene: NA; V gene: TRBV19; J gene: TRBJ1-2; clone size: NA; CDR3 protein: CASKPTGRNYGYTF; CDR3 DNA: TGTGCCAGTAAGCCGACAGGAAGAAACTATGGCTACACCTTC
D gene: NA; V gene: TRBV2; J gene: TRBJ2-7; clone size: NA; CDR3 protein: CASSEVNYEQYF; CDR3 DNA: TGTGCCAGCAGTGAAGTCAACTACGAGCAGTACTTC
D gene: TRBD1; V gene: TRBV6-1; J gene: TRBJ1-4; clone size: once; CDR3 protein: CASSEGQGLEKLFF; CDR3 DNA: TGTGCCAGCAGTGAAGGACAGGGCCTCGAAAAACTGTTTTTT
D gene: NA; V gene: TRBV10-3; J gene: TRBJ2-7; clone size: NA; CDR3 protein: CAISETVYEQYF; CDR3 DNA: TGTGCCATCAGTGAGACAGTTTACGAGCAGTACTTC
D gene: NA; V gene: TRBV6-6; J gene: TRBJ2-3; clone size: NA; CDR3 protein: CASSYRPGGDTQYF; CDR3 DNA: TGTGCCAGCAGTTACCGTCCAGGGGGGGATACGCAGTATTTT
D gene: TRBD2; V gene: TRBV18; J gene: TRBJ2-3; clone size: NA; CDR3 protein: CASSRPGTSGGPTQYF; CDR3 DNA: TGTGCCAGCTCACGTCCCGGGACTAGCGGGGGGCCTACGCAGTATTTT
D gene: TRBD1; V gene: TRBV18; J gene: TRBJ1-1; clone size: NA; CDR3 protein: CASSTRDSKNTEAFF; CDR3 DNA: TGTGCCAGCTCAACCAGGGACAGCAAGAACACTGAAGCTTTCTTT